The clone carrying this T cell receptor (beta chain) was observed a handful of times. These data are taken from a study of blood T cell repertoires in COVID-19. Study background: COVID-19 samples from acute and convalescent phases originated in the United States, Italy and Spain. T cells, B-cell-depleted T cells, or PBMCs supplied cDNA or gDNA.

As handled by the study authors: Amplification with reference gene primers provided the estimates of nucleated cell counts. Profiling relied on immunoSEQ multiplex PCR, and the TCRdb table lists in-frame clones only, not all of them. Clone size and the V and J calls come from that table; the DNA yielded D and trimming. The sample records about 200,000 clones, more than 65% being singletons. Trimming left V 5 bases short and J 0 bases short, with 13 bases between. The CDR3 runs to 15 residues. The V gene's germline CDR1 is LNHDA and CDR2 SQIVND (reference sequence). V is TRBV19 and J is TRBJ1-1; perhaps TRBD1 as D (5 bases). The TCR originated in a woman older than 75 with acute or convalescent COVID-19. The sequenced sample consisted of peripheral blood. CDR3 protein: CASSSRVLMNTEAFF. The CDR3 coding sequence is TGTGCCAGTAGTTCCAGGGTCCTCATGAACACTGAAGCTTTCTTT.